The present T cell receptor beta chain was sequenced within a study of early T cells in non-severe SARS-CoV-2 infection. Notes on the study in general: Missing private and CD4 specificities, VDJdb matching favored anti-spike CD8 responses.

This clonotype was recorded a few times. Its antigen remains unidentified. The V and J ends lost 3 bases and 2 bases, in that order; junction bases with no gene match: 1. Germline-derived CDR1 and CDR2 are ENHRY and SYGVKD. The length of the CDR3 is 15 residues. Unique molecular identifiers were affixed to single, distinct cDNA molecules. Each CDR3 protein is one row after TCRdb ran MiXCR on the 5' RACE reads. The sample holds about 49,000 distinct CDR3 sequences; around 6.5% are singletons and the top ten take less than 3.5%. This clonotype was sampled from an adult who was a healthcare worker with PCR-confirmed SARS-CoV-2 infection or an uninfected control (not recorded which). Specimen: whole blood, collected at baseline. V gene TRBV10-3 combines with J gene TRBJ2-1, with 10 bases matching TRBD2. The CDR3 DNA reads as TGTGCCATCAGTGAAGCGGGGGGGGCCTACAATGAGCAGTTCTTC. Amino acids: CAISEAGGAYNEQFF.